A selection of T cell receptor beta chains follows, all from one sample in a study of blood T cell repertoires in COVID-19. Profiled with immunoSEQ multiplex PCR; TCRdb holds only in-frame clones, not every one. In the table there are approximately 320,000 clones, roughly 90% of which are singletons. Sequenced material: PBMCs or T cells enriched from blood (not recorded which). Every receptor here comes from a woman aged 18-29 years who had recovered from COVID-19. Each CDR3 is given with its conserved first and last residue.

j_gene,v_gene,CDR3aa
TRBJ2-1,TRBV6-1,CASSDTGVYNEQFF
TRBJ1-4,TRBV11-2,CASDTGRGVNEKLFF
TRBJ2-3,TRBV3-1/TRBV3-2,CASSQEGGADTQYF
TRBJ1-2,TRBV4-1,CASSQDDQGGSYGYTF
TRBJ2-1,TRBV27,CASSLRTSGSLYNEQFF
TRBJ2-2,TRBV5-4,CASSEGLAGVGSTGELFF
TRBJ1-3,TRBV15,CATSRDAGTLTGDSGNTIYF
TRBJ1-4,TRBV14,CASSRLRDRGEKLFF
TRBJ2-5,TRBV29-1,CSVEEGPQGGQETQYF
TRBJ2-3,TRBV7-7,CASSLAVGSPPDTQYF
TRBJ1-5,TRBV5-6,CASSFFFGNQPQHF
TRBJ2-3,TRBV5-1,CASSSPLQGQGADTQYF
TRBJ1-1,TRBV30,CAWKQSAPIMNTEAFF
TRBJ2-3,TRBV7-3,CASSLTPRGRALNTDTQYF
TRBJ1-5,TRBV4-1,CASSQASRSNQPQHF